This T cell receptor (beta chain) was profiled in a study of OX40 agonist ivuxolimab in advanced cancers. Whole-study context: Ivuxolimab, which is an agonistic anti-OX40 (CD134) antibody, was administered to the patients. Age averaged roughly 60 years (range roughly 23 to 85), and 82.7% were male.

Germline V lookup: CDR1 SGHRS, CDR2 YFSETQ. The CDR3 is 12 residues long. Trimming pared 2 bases from V and 6 bases from J, leaving 5 bases between. As concerns this clone: Its antigen remains unidentified.

Sampled blood was obtained at baseline, cycle 4 day 1, and cycle 7 day 1. This table comes from immunoSEQ multiplex PCR, and its TCRdb copy is limited to in-frame clones, with some not included. The table records about 36,000 clones, 60% to 80% of them present only once. Study-level results: Partial responders treated at 0.1-3.0 mg/kg exhibited clonal expansion among the lowest measured.

V is TRBV5-1 and J is TRBJ1-4; D is unclear. The receptor was isolated from an adult with an advanced solid tumor such as melanoma, head and neck, liver or kidney cancer. The source was CD4+ or CD8+ T cells sorted from blood, collected in a trial of the OX40 agonist ivuxolimab. CDR3 DNA: TGCGCCAGCAGCTTAAAAGATGAAAAACTGTTTTTT. This translates into CASSLKDEKLFF.